The rows below give T cell receptor beta chains drawn from one sample of a study of CD8+ T cells in alopecia areata. TCRdb keeps only in-frame clones here, not all; method: immunoSEQ multiplex PCR. The sample carries roughly 140,000 clones, about 53% recorded once. Sequencing was performed on CD8+ T cells sorted from blood, taken at week 0. All receptors come from a human donor with alopecia areata. Each CDR3 is given with its conserved first and last residue. Each record gives: V gene, J gene, clone size, D gene, CDR3 DNA, CDR3 protein. D genes are given only for firm matches. Not every row has a clone size; where given, it reads once, few, many or a size class.

>TRBV15|TRBJ1-1|NA|TRBD1
TGTGCCACCAGCGTAATACAGGGGGAAGCTTTCTTT
CATSVIQGEAFF
>TRBV5-6|TRBJ1-1|NA|NA
TGTGCCAGCAGCTTCCAGATGAGGTACACTGAAGCTTTCTTT
CASSFQMRYTEAFF
>TRBV29-1|TRBJ2-3|few|TRBD1
TGCAGCGTTGTAGGGGGCCAGGGGGCAAGGGATACGCAGTATTTT
CSVVGGQGARDTQYF
>TRBV12-5|TRBJ1-4|medium-sized|NA
TGTGCTAGTGGCCTATGGGGGAATAATGAAAAACTGTTTTTT
CASGLWGNNEKLFF
>TRBV30|TRBJ1-1|once|NA
TGTGCCTGGAGTGCGGGTCGCACTGAAGCTTTCTTT
CAWSAGRTEAFF
>TRBV10-3|TRBJ1-2|NA|TRBD1
TGTGCCATCAGTGAGAGGCCGGGACAGTTGGACTATGGCTACACCTTC
CAISERPGQLDYGYTF
>TRBV2|TRBJ2-4|NA|NA
TGTGCCAGCAGTGTGGGGGCTGGGGACATTCAGTACTTC
CASSVGAGDIQYF
>TRBV4-1|TRBJ1-4|few|NA
TGCGCCAGCAGCCAAGGGAACGATGAAAAACTGTTTTTT
CASSQGNDEKLFF
>TRBV27|TRBJ2-1|few|NA
TGTGCCACCCTATCAGGGAATGGGAATGAGCAGTTCTTC
CATLSGNGNEQFF
>TRBV19|TRBJ1-5|NA|NA
TGTGCCAGTAGTATCGACGCCGATCAGCCCCAGCATTTT
CASSIDADQPQHF
>TRBV27|TRBJ1-5|NA|NA
TGTGCCAGCAGTTCCCTCAAAGGAGATCAGCCCCAGCATTTT
CASSSLKGDQPQHF
>TRBV6-1|TRBJ1-6|NA|NA
TGTGCCAGCAGGACCTCACCCCTCCACTTT
CASRTSPLHF
>TRBV5-1|TRBJ2-7|NA|NA
TGCGCCAGCAGCTTGGGTTACGAGCAGTACTTC
CASSLGYEQYF